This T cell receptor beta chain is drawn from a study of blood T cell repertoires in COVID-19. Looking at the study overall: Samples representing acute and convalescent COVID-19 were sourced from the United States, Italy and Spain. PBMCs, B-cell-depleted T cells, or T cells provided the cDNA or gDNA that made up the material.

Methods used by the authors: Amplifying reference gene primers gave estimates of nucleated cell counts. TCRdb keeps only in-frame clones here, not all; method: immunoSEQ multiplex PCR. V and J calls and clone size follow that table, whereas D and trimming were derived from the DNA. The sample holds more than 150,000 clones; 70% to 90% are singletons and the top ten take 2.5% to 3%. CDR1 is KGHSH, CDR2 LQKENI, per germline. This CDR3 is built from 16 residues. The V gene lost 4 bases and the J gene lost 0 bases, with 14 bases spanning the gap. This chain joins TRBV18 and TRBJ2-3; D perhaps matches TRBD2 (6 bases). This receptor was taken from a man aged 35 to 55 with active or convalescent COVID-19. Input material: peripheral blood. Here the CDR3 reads CASSRSTGTSTDTQYF. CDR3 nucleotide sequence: TGTGCCAGCTCACGGTCCACCGGGACTAGCACAGATACGCAGTATTTT.